The clone carrying this T cell receptor beta chain counts as medium-sized. The target antigen is unknown. The V and J ends lost 3 bases and 1 base, in that order; junction bases with no gene match: 9. The CDR3 runs 17 residues. Germline CDR1 SGDLS, CDR2 YYNGEE. The data belong to a study of siplizumab effects on memory and regulatory T cells. Researchers maintained the mixed lymphocyte reaction cells in coculture at 37°C for 6 days. Assay used: immunoSEQ multiplex PCR; TCRdb lists only in-frame clones, some missing. The data hold 6,000 or so clones, with just over 35% observed a single time. Sequenced: CFSE-low (dividing) CD8+ T cells sorted from an allogeneic mixed lymphocyte reaction. This sequence joins TRBV9 and TRBJ2-1; 8 bases map to TRBD1. The source is a human donor in good health; the cells came from an allogeneic mixed lymphocyte reaction. CDR3 in DNA: TGTGCCAGCAGCGGTACGAACCAGGGGGCGTCCTACAATGAGCAGTTCTTC. It encodes CASSGTNQGASYNEQFF.